A single sample gave rise to the 14 T cell receptor beta chains below, sequenced in a study of OX40 agonist ivuxolimab in advanced cancers. Data came from immunoSEQ multiplex PCR; TCRdb stores just in-frame clones and leaves some out. The sample lists 75,000 to 100,000 clones; around 90% were seen once. The sample in question was CD4+ or CD8+ T cells sorted from blood, obtained in a trial of the OX40 agonist ivuxolimab. The receptors stem from an adult with an advanced solid tumor such as melanoma, head and neck, liver or kidney cancer.

The genes are TRBV5-6 and TRBJ1-6; 9 bases map to TRBD1. In germline, CDR1 is SGHDT, CDR2 YYEEEE. The CDR3 length is 16 residues. J lost 8 bases, V lost 4 bases, and 10 bases had no gene match. CDR3 sequence reads: CASSLYGTGSYSPLHF. CDR3 bases: TGTGCCAGCAGCCTTTACGGGACAGGGTCCTATTCACCCCTCCACTTT.

CDR3 DNA sequence: TGTGCCATCAGACCCGAAGGGAACACCATATATTTT. Protein sequence: CAIRPEGNTIYF. The chain joins TRBV10-3 to TRBJ1-3, with D uncertain. This CDR3 comprises 12 residues. The germline V and J ends were trimmed by 6 bases and 7 bases, with 10 bases remaining between them. The germline CDR1 and CDR2 sequences are ENHRY and SYGVKD.

For this clone: As the CDR3 is not closed by the conserved phenylalanine or tryptophan, this likely results from a read error. The chain uses TRBV7-8 and TRBJ1-6; possibly TRBD1 for D (6 bases). CDR1 is SGHVS, CDR2 FQNEAQ, per germline. The CDR3 has 14 residues. V shed 1 base and J shed 8 bases, with 9 bases lying between them. In DNA form, the CDR3 reads TGTGCCAGCAGCTTAGTAGGGGGGGATTCACCCCTCCACCTT. Translated, it gives CASSLVGGDSPLHL.

This chain joins TRBV5-1 and TRBJ2-5, with D hard to call. The CDR3 spans 16 residues. V was trimmed by 4 bases and J by 1 base, leaving 17 bases between them. From germline, CDR1 is SGHRS and CDR2 YFSETQ. CDR3 loop: CASSPHIDGFQETQYF. The CDR3 nucleotides read TGCGCCAGCAGCCCCCATATCGACGGATTCCAAGAGACCCAGTACTTC.

CDR3 coding DNA: TGTGCCAGCAGCTCGGACAGGAACTATGGCTACACCTTC. Protein product: CASSSDRNYGYTF. This chain connects TRBV13 to TRBJ1-2; 7 bases are a match to TRBD1. Losses at the gene ends were 4 bases for V and 2 bases for J; bases not matched to a gene: 1. This CDR3 has 13 amino acids. CDR1 PRHDT and CDR2 FYEKMQ come from the germline V gene (reference sequence).

The table lists this clone with a few counts. Other DNA sequences within the sample encode an identical CDR3. The V call is TRBV4-3, the J call TRBJ1-5, with D hard to call. Between the trimmed V and J ends, which lost 0 bases and 7 bases, there was a span of 7 bases. There are 13 residues in the CDR3. Germline V CDR1 and CDR2: LGHNA, YSLEER. The DNA for the CDR3 is TGCGCCAGCAGCCAAGATCGAGGGCAGCCCCAGCATTTT. Translating it yields CASSQDRGQPQHF.

This clone was picked up one time. This sequence joins TRBV9 and TRBJ1-2; D ambiguous. Trimming removed 0 bases at V and 8 bases at J, with 14 bases between. CDR1 is SGDLS, CDR2 YYNGEE, per germline. CDR3 length equals 14 residues. The CDR3 DNA reads TGTGCCAGCAGCGTAGAATCGGCACAGAGAGGCTACACCTTC. Amino acid sequence: CASSVESAQRGYTF.

This clone is a singleton in its sample. The chain has TRBV6-4 and TRBJ2-1; D uncertain. Trimming removed 6 bases at V and 5 bases at J, with 20 bases between. The CDR3 covers 16 residues. Germline CDR1 reads MRHNA; CDR2 reads SNTAGT. The CDR3 here is CASRQLIGEMNNEQFF. As DNA, the CDR3 is TGTGCCAGCAGGCAACTCATCGGAGAAATGAACAATGAGCAGTTCTTC.

The table lists this clone with a count of one. The chain employs TRBV18 and TRBJ1-5, with 9 bases aligning to TRBD1. The germline CDR1 and CDR2 sequences are KGHSH and LQKENI. There are 15 residues in the CDR3. The V gene end was trimmed by 5 bases and the J gene end by 4 bases; junction bases not matched to a gene: 6. CDR3 residues: CASSATGTGNQPQHF. CDR3 DNA sequence: TGTGCCAGCTCAGCCACCGGGACAGGGAATCAGCCCCAGCATTTT.

The chain carries TRBV7-2 and TRBJ2-3; D remains ambiguous. With 1 base removed from V and 10 bases from J, the gap between germline ends came to 12 bases. The CDR3 runs 13 residues. The germline gives CDR1 SGHTA, CDR2 FQGNSA. CDR3 sequence: CASSLVERVAQYF. As DNA, the CDR3 is TGTGCCAGCAGCTTAGTGGAAAGGGTTGCGCAGTATTTT.

The chain combines TRBV7-2 with TRBJ1-4; D gene unclear. CDR3 length: 15 residues. With 3 bases removed from V and 7 bases from J, the gap between germline ends came to 15 bases. Germline CDR1 SGHTA, CDR2 FQGNSA. Written as DNA, the CDR3 is TGTGCCAGCAGCTTGGGAGGCCTAAGCGGTGAAAAACTGTTTTTT. The encoded protein is CASSLGGLSGEKLFF.

V and J are TRBV29-1 and TRBJ2-1; D remains ambiguous. Per the germline V gene, CDR1 is SQVTM and CDR2 is ANQGSEA. V lost 3 bases and J lost 4, with 10 bases in between. The CDR3 is made up of 13 amino acids. CDR3 DNA: TGCAGCGTTGACCTAGTGGGGTACAATGAGCAGTTCTTC. Its translation is CSVDLVGYNEQFF.

The chain uses TRBV6-5 and TRBJ1-3; D ambiguous. V shed 4 bases and J shed 0 bases, with 10 bases lying between them. This CDR3 comprises 15 residues. CDR1 is MNHEY and CDR2 is SVGAGI in the germline V gene. CDR3 in amino acids: CASSLDSSSGNTIYF. Here the CDR3 DNA reads TGTGCCAGCAGTTTGGACTCGAGCTCTGGAAACACCATATATTTT.

The V call is TRBV25-1, the J call TRBJ2-2, with 7 bases fitting TRBD1. Germline V lookup: CDR1 MGHDK, CDR2 SYGVNS. This CDR3 has 14 residues. Trimming at V came to 5 bases and at J to 6 bases, leaving 6 bases not matched to a gene. For the CDR3, the DNA is TGTGCCAGCAGTAGACAGGGTATTGCCGGGGAGCTGTTTTTT. It encodes CASSRQGIAGELFF.